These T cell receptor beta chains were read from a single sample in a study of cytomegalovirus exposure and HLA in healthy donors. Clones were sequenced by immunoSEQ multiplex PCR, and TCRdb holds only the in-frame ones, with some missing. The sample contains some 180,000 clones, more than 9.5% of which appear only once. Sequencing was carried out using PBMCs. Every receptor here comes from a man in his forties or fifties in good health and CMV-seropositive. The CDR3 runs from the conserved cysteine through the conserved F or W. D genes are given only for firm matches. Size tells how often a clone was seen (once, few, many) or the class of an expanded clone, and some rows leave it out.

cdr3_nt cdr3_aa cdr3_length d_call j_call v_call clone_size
TGCGCCAGCAGCCCGGGGGGGGTGGGAGAGCAGTACTTC CASSPGGVGEQYF 13 TRBD2 TRBJ2-7 TRBV5-1 few
TGTGCCTGGACCCCTAGGGGCTCCTATAATTCACACCTCCACTTT CAWTPRGSYNSHLHF 15 NA TRBJ1-6 TRBV30 NA
TGTGCCAGTAGTATGGGGGGGGCCCAAGAGACCCAGTACTTC CASSMGGAQETQYF 14 NA TRBJ2-5 TRBV19 NA
TGTGCCAGCAGTTTATGGGCAGGGGGCGGACAGCCCCAGCATTTT CASSLWAGGGQPQHF 15 TRBD1 TRBJ1-5 TRBV27 few
TGCGCCAGCATCCGGGGACAGGAAACCTACGAGCAGTACTTC CASIRGQETYEQYF 14 TRBD1 TRBJ2-7 TRBV10-1 few
TGTGCCAGCTCACCAACAGGGGGAAGTAGCAATCAGCCCCAGCATTTT CASSPTGGSSNQPQHF 16 TRBD1 TRBJ1-5 TRBV18 NA
TGTGCCAGCAGCGTAGGCGGCAGCAGAACTAATGAAAAACTGTTTTTT CASSVGGSRTNEKLFF 16 NA TRBJ1-4 TRBV9 few
TGTGCCAGCAGTTTAAGCCGACAGGTGAACGAGCAGTACTTC CASSLSRQVNEQYF 14 NA TRBJ2-7 TRBV27 few
TGTGCCAGCAGTGATAGAATAGGACAGGGTGGAAATGAGCAGTTCTTC CASSDRIGQGGNEQFF 16 TRBD1 TRBJ2-1 TRBV2 NA
TGTGCCACTGCCGGGAGGCGGTGGACCGGGGAGCTGTTTTTT CATAGRRWTGELFF 14 TRBD2 TRBJ2-2 TRBV15 NA
TGTGCCAGCAGATATCAGGGGGCGCGAATGCTAAACTATGGCTACACCTTC CASRYQGARMLNYGYTF 17 TRBD1 TRBJ1-2 TRBV27 NA
TGCAGCGTTGCGCGGGGGGGCACAGATACGCAGTATTTT CSVARGGTDTQYF 13 TRBD2 TRBJ2-3 TRBV29-1 NA
TGTGCCAGCAGTTACGAGGGTGGGCTCAGCACAGATACGCAGTATTTT CASSYEGGLSTDTQYF 16 NA TRBJ2-3 TRBV6-5 NA
TGTGCCAGCAGCGCTCACTCCGGGACTAGCGGGGGCTCCTACAATGAGCAGTTCTTC CASSAHSGTSGGSYNEQFF 19 TRBD2 TRBJ2-1 TRBV9 NA
TGTGCCAGCAGCCAAGATATCGAGCGTCGCGCCGGGGAGCTGTTTTTT CASSQDIERRAGELFF 16 NA TRBJ2-2 TRBV14 few
TGTGCCAGCAGAGTAATGACAGGGCCCTATGGCTACACCTTC CASRVMTGPYGYTF 14 TRBD1 TRBJ1-2 TRBV2 NA
TGTGCCAGCAGTGGTGGGGGGGGCAATCAGCCCCAGCATTTT CASSGGGGNQPQHF 14 NA TRBJ1-5 TRBV2 few
TGTGCCAGTAGTGGAAGACAGGGAGGCACTGAAGCTTTCTTT CASSGRQGGTEAFF 14 TRBD1 TRBJ1-1 TRBV19 NA
TGTGCCAGCAATCCGGACAGCCCTTATGGCTACACCTTC CASNPDSPYGYTF 13 NA TRBJ1-2 TRBV2 few
TGTGCCAGCAGCGTAGTGGGGGAGGAAGATACGCAGTATTTT CASSVVGEEDTQYF 14 NA TRBJ2-3 TRBV9 NA
TGTGCCAGCAGCTTAGCTTCTGGCAGGATTCACACTGAAGCTTTCTTT CASSLASGRIHTEAFF 16 NA TRBJ1-1 TRBV11-2 NA
TGTGCCTGGGGGCGGGGCGGGGGAGAGACCCAGTACTTC CAWGRGGGETQYF 13 TRBD2 TRBJ2-5 TRBV30 NA
TGTGCCAGCTCCCTGACAGGGCAAGGGCTGGGTCAGCCCCAGCATTTT CASSLTGQGLGQPQHF 16 TRBD1 TRBJ1-5 TRBV18 once
TGTGCCAGCAGCTTAACAGGGGGCGAGCAGTACTTC CASSLTGGEQYF 12 NA TRBJ2-7 TRBV7-3 NA
TGTGCCAGCAGGCCCGACAGCTCCTACGAGCAGTACTTC CASRPDSSYEQYF 13 NA TRBJ2-7 TRBV6-5 few